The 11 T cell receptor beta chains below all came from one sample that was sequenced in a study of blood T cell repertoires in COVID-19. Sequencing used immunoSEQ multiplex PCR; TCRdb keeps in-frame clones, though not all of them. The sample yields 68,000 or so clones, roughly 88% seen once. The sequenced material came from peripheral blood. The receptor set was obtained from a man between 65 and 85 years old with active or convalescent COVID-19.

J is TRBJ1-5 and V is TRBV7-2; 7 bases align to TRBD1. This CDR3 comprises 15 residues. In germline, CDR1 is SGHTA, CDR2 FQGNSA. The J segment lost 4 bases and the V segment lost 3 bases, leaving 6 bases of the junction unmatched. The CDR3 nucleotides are TGTGCCAGCAGCTTGGAGCAGGGGGAGAATCAGCCCCAGCATTTT. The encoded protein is CASSLEQGENQPQHF.

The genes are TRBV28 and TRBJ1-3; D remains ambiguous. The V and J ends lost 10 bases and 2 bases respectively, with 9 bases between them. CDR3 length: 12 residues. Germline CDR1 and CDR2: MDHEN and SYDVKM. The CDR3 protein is CATRQPGNTIYF. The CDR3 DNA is TGTGCCACCCGACAACCTGGAAACACCATATATTTT.

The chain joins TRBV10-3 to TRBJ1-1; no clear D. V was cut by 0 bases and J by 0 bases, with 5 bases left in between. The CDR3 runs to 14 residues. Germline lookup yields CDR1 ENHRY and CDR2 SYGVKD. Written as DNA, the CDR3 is TGTGCCATCAGTGAGTCGCGGGTGAACACTGAAGCTTTCTTT. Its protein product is CAISESRVNTEAFF.

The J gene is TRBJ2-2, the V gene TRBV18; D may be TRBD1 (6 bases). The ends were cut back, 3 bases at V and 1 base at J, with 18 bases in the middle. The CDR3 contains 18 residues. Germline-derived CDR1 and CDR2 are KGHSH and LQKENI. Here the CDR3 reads CASSPQPQGPLNTGELFF. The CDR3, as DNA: TGTGCCAGCTCACCTCAACCACAGGGCCCACTGAACACCGGGGAGCTGTTTTTT.

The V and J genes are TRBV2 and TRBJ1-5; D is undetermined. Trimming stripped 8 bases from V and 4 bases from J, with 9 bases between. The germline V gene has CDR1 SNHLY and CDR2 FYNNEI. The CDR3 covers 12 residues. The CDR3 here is CASHAANQPQHF. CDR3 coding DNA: TGTGCCAGCCACGCGGCTAATCAGCCCCAGCATTTT.

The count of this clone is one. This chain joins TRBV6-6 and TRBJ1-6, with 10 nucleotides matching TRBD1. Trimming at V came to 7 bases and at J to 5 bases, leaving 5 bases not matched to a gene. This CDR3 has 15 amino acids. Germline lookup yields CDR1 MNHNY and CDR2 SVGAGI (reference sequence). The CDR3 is CASNRDRGDNSPLHF. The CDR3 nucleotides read TGTGCCAGCAATAGGGACAGGGGAGATAATTCACCCCTCCACTTT.

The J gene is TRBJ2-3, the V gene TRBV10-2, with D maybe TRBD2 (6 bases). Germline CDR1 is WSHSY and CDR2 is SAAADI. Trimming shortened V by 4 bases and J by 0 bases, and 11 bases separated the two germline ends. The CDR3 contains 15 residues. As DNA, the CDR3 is TGCGCCAGCAGTGGTGATAGCGGAAGCACAGATACGCAGTATTTT. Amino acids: CASSGDSGSTDTQYF.

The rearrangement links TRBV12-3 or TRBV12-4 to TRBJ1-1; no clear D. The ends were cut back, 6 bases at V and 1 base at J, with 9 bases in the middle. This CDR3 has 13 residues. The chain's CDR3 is CASSPVRNTEAFF. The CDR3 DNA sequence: TGTGCCAGCAGCCCCGTTAGGAACACTGAAGCTTTCTTT.

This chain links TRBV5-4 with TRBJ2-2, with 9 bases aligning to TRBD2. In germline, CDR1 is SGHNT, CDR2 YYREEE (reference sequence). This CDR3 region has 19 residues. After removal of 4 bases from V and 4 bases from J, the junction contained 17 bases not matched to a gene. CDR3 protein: CASSPGMGRGGLGTGELFF. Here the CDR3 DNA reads TGTGCCAGCAGCCCCGGGATGGGGCGGGGGGGCCTCGGCACCGGGGAGCTGTTTTTT. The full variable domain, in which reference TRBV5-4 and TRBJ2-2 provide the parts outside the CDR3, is ETGVTQSPTHLIKTRGQQVTLRCSSQSGHNTVSWYQQALGQGPQFIFQYYREEENGRGNFPPRFSGLQFPNYSSELNVNALELDDSALYLCASSPGMGRGGLGTGELFFGEGSRLTVL.

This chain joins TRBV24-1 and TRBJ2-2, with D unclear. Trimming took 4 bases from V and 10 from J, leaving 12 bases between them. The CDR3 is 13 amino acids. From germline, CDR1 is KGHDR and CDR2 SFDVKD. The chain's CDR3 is CATSDPNLEELFF. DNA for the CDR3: TGTGCCACCAGTGACCCTAACCTCGAGGAGCTGTTTTTT.

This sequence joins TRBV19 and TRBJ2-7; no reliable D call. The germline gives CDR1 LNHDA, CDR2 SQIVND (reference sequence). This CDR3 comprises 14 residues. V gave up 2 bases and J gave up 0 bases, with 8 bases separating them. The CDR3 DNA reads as TGTGCCAGTAGTATAACCGCTAGCTCCTACGAGCAGTACTTC. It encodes CASSITASSYEQYF. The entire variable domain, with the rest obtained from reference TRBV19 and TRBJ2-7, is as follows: DGGITQSPKYLFRKEGQNVTLSCEQNLNHDAMYWYRQDPGQGLRLIYYSQIVNDFQKGDIAEGYSVSREKKESFPLTVTSAQKNPTAFYLCASSITASSYEQYFGPGTRLTVT.